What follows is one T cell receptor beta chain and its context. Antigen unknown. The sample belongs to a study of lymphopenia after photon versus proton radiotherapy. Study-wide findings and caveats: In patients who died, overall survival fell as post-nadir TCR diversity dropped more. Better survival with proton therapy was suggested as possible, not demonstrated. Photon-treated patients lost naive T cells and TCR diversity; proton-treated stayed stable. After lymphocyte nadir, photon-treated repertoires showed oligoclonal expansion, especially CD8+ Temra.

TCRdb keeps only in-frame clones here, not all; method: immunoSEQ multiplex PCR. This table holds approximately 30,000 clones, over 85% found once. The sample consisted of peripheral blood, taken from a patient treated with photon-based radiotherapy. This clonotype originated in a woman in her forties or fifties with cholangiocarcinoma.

CDR3 amino acids: CASPGTGFYEQYF. CDR3 bases: TGTGCCAGCCCCGGGACAGGGTTCTACGAGCAGTACTTC. The gene calls are TRBV6-1 and TRBJ2-7; 9 nucleotides match TRBD1. Germline trimming cut 8 bases from V and 3 bases from J; bases unmatched to any gene: 5. The CDR3 covers 13 residues. CDR1 and CDR2 (germline): MNHNS, SASEGT.